Listed here is a single TCR beta chain. The CDR3 has 16 amino acids. The trim removed 4 bases at V and 6 bases at J, leaving 11 bases unmatched. Germline V gene sequence: CDR1 SGHRS, CDR2 YFSETQ. This sample was included in a study of T-cell memory formation after mild COVID-19. Overall study context: TCR clusters mostly belonged to single donors.

It was 5'RACE with constant-segment primers that produced the TCR alpha and TCR beta cDNA libraries, which carried sample barcodes and UMIs. TCRdb ran MiXCR on the 5' RACE reads and lists one entry per CDR3 protein. The sample gives roughly 130,000 distinct CDR3 sequences, about 17% of which show up once; over 11% is in the top ten. This chain uses TRBV5-1 with TRBJ2-2; 8 positions agree with TRBD2. This sequence was found in an adult woman who had mild COVID-19 (a few samples of this study predate the infection). Cell type and time point are not known. Sequenced: PBMCs or a T cell subset sorted from them (not recorded which). Written as DNA, the CDR3 is TGCGCCAGCAGCCCAAGACCGACGGGGGGGCCCGGGGAGCTGTTTTTT. This encodes CASSPRPTGGPGELFF.